The 7 T cell receptor beta chains listed next were all sequenced from one sample in a study of blood T cell repertoires in COVID-19. Measured with immunoSEQ multiplex PCR; TCRdb has only the in-frame clones, and not every one. The sample has 240,000 or so clones, approximately 90% seen once. Sample: PBMCs or T cells enriched from blood (not recorded which). The receptors shown here come from a man aged 40-49 years who had recovered from COVID-19.

The V call is TRBV10-1, the J call TRBJ2-1; D might be TRBD2 (6 bases). The germline CDR1 and CDR2 sequences are WNHNN and SYGVQD (reference sequence). With 0 bases removed from V and 0 bases from J, the gap between germline ends came to 33 bases. The CDR3 spans 24 residues. The CDR3 DNA reads as TGCGCCAGCAGTGAGTCGGTAAGGACTAATCATTTTATTCAAGCATTAAGCTCCTACAATGAGCAGTTCTTC. Translation: CASSESVRTNHFIQALSSYNEQFF.

This chain links TRBV9 with TRBJ2-1; D gene unclear. Trimming removed 4 bases at V and 4 bases at J, with 9 bases between. The CDR3 is 13 residues long. Germline values: CDR1 SGDLS, CDR2 YYNGEE. This chain's CDR3 is CASSPPVYNEQFF. CDR3 sequence (DNA): TGTGCCAGCAGCCCCCCAGTGTACAATGAGCAGTTCTTC.

The V and J genes are TRBV19 and TRBJ1-1; 7 positions agree with TRBD1. Germline lookup yields CDR1 LNHDA and CDR2 SQIVND (reference sequence). Losses at the gene ends were 3 bases for V and 1 base for J; bases not matched to a gene: 8. The CDR3 spans 16 residues. CDR3 coding DNA: TGTGCCAGTAGTATGTCAGGACAGGCGCAGAACACTGAAGCTTTCTTT. This translates into CASSMSGQAQNTEAFF. The full variable domain, its missing parts supplied by reference TRBV19 and TRBJ1-1, is DGGITQSPKYLFRKEGQNVTLSCEQNLNHDAMYWYRQDPGQGLRLIYYSQIVNDFQKGDIAEGYSVSREKKESFPLTVTSAQKNPTAFYLCASSMSGQAQNTEAFFGQGTRLTVV.

The chain's CDR3 is CASSFSSRRSYNEQFF. The CDR3 coding sequence is TGTGCCAGCAGTTTTTCCTCTAGAAGGTCCTACAATGAGCAGTTCTTC. This chain joins TRBV27 and TRBJ2-1, with unresolved D. CDR1 and CDR2 from the germline V gene are MNHEY and SMNVEV (reference sequence). The CDR3 extends over 16 amino acids. V lost 3 bases and J lost 1, with 13 bases in between.

The CDR3 nucleotides read TGTGCCAGCAGCTTAAGTCTTAGGGGGACAGGGACCCCCAACACAGATACGCAGTATTTT. Translated: CASSLSLRGTGTPNTDTQYF. This chain joins TRBV7-3 and TRBJ2-3; TRBD1 aligns across 9 bases. V trimming: 1 base; J trimming: 2 bases; junction bases outside the gene matches: 16. In germline, CDR1 is SGHTA, CDR2 FQGTGA. The CDR3 spans 20 residues.

This chain connects TRBV11-2 to TRBJ1-2; D is possibly TRBD1 (6 bases). CDR1 is SGHAT, CDR2 FQNNGV, per germline. The CDR3 runs to 15 residues. Trimming cost V 1 base and J 0 bases, with 9 bases left between them. The DNA for the CDR3 is TGTGCCAGCAGCTTAGTAGGGACAACTAACTATGGCTACACCTTC. Translated: CASSLVGTTNYGYTF.

This clone was seen only once. The chain carries TRBV20-1 and TRBJ1-4, with a weak D call TRBD1 (5 bases). The germline CDR1 and CDR2 sequences are DFQATT and SNEGSKA (reference sequence). CDR3 size: 14 residues. V was clipped by 3 bases and J by 5 bases, with 13 bases between them. In DNA, the CDR3 is TGCAGTGCTAGTCCCTGGGGCACCAATGAAAAACTGTTTTTT. This sequence encodes CSASPWGTNEKLFF.